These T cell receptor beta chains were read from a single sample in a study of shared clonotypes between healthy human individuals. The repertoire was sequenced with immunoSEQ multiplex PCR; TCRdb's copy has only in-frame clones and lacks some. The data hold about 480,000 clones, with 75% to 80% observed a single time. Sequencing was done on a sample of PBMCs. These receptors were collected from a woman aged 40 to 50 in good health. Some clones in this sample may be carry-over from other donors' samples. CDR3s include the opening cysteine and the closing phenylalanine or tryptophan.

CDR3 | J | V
CASTLSGLGYGYTF | TRBJ1-2 | TRBV2
CAWSVLRGSYEQYF | TRBJ2-7 | TRBV30
CASSQQKDNYGYTF | TRBJ1-2 | TRBV4-1
CAISRVGTGANTGELFF | TRBJ2-2 | TRBV10-3
CATSPIRGANTIYF | TRBJ1-3 | TRBV15
CASSFEGWQYF | TRBJ2-7 | TRBV28
CATASHTAWETQYF | TRBJ2-5 | TRBV10-3
CASSLGGGKLFF | TRBJ1-4 | TRBV7-2
CSVGLAYSYEQYF | NA | TRBV29-1
CASESGQQETQYF | TRBJ2-5 | TRBV5-1
CASSLMGKGATNEKLFF | TRBJ1-4 | TRBV7-8
CASSLRGDTQYF | TRBJ2-3 | TRBV9
CASSPTQGEDYGYTF | TRBJ1-2 | TRBV7-9
CASSIGGGGTEAFF | TRBJ1-1 | TRBV19
CAISEAYEQYF | TRBJ2-7 | TRBV10-3
CATTPKDRTYGYTF | TRBJ1-2 | TRBV15
CASSQVDGVQPQHF | TRBJ1-5 | TRBV4-3
CASSLNRVANEKLFF | TRBJ1-4 | TRBV5-8
CASSIDRAYTYEQYF | TRBJ2-7 | TRBV19
CASSPTSEAFF | TRBJ1-1 | TRBV28
CASSLILTGVNTGELFF | TRBJ2-2 | TRBV19
CASSPRTSGVPDTQYF | TRBJ2-3 | TRBV19
CASSDHSTDIPYEQYF | TRBJ2-7 | TRBV9
CASSSLDQETQYF | TRBJ2-5 | TRBV4-2
CASTGTNEKLFF | TRBJ1-4 | TRBV9
CASSLKETSYEQYF | TRBJ2-7 | TRBV2
CSVDQGDYGYTF | TRBJ1-2 | TRBV29-1
CAWSVYEGVRTGELFF | TRBJ2-2 | TRBV30
CASSWDWNTDTQYF | TRBJ2-3 | TRBV7-2
CASSVGVADNGQPQHF | TRBJ1-5 | TRBV5-1
CASSRDRGAETQYF | TRBJ2-5 | TRBV7-2
CASSYTGDSYGYTF | TRBJ1-2 | TRBV9
CASSFSTSGYNEQFF | TRBJ2-1 | TRBV5-4
CASSEGQSAFYGYTF | TRBJ1-2 | TRBV28
CASSPRKHGTYNTQYF | TRBJ2-3 | TRBV9
CASSLLATSGRGEQFF | TRBJ2-1 | TRBV5-1
CASSHGQKTYEQYF | TRBJ2-7 | TRBV18
CAWSVRRVLVNTEAFF | TRBJ1-1 | TRBV30
CASSNPGPSGAYEQYF | NA | TRBV7-2
CASSEAPGQRQPQHF | TRBJ1-5 | TRBV2
CASSIRSLNSYEQYF | TRBJ2-7 | TRBV19
CSVRQGANQPQHF | TRBJ1-5 | TRBV29-1